This T cell receptor (beta chain) appears in the sequencing data of a study of vaccination and CD4 T cells after COVID-19. Across the whole study: Six males and four females, two of them Hispanic, were enrolled as convalescents. Investigators stimulated cells with overlapping spike peptides drawn from SARS-CoV-2, HCoV-NL63, HCoV-OC43 and HCoV-229E.

The Oncomine TCR Beta short-read assay was what sequenced the DNA obtained from cultured CD4+ T cells. Genomic DNA was extracted from cultured CD4+ T cells. MiXCR, applied by TCRdb to the PCR reads, yields one record per CDR3 protein. The sample lists approximately 10,000 distinct CDR3 sequences; approximately 35% were seen once. The germline V and J ends were trimmed by 5 bases and 0 bases, with 5 bases remaining between them. CDR1 is SGHAT, CDR2 FQNNGV, per germline. The length of the CDR3 is 13 residues. Treatment defined: approximately nine-day PBMC culture with coronavirus spike peptide pools or control peptides (ViraFEST assay). CD4+ T cells that came from the unexposed donor were collected before the COVID-19 pandemic (2011-2018). TCRs were sequenced by ViraFEST after antigen-specific T cells had been expanded with peptide pools. Unexposed-donor CD4+ T cells were probed with SARS-CoV-2 S/N and four cold-coronavirus spikes, cells permitting.

In this sample, this clonotype turned up a few times. Its antigen is still unknown. The receptor was isolated from a human donor in good health. The chain is built from TRBV11-2 and TRBJ1-5; D is uncertain. The sequencing sample was made of CD4+ T cells from blood, cultured in vitro. CDR3 nucleotides: TGTGCCAGCAGCCCCTCTAGCAATCAGCCCCAGCATTTT. Encoded protein: CASSPSSNQPQHF.